Below are 22 T cell receptor beta chains sequenced from a single sample in a study of T-cell reconstitution after alpha-beta-depleted transplantation in children. Researchers prepared the TCRbeta library using unique molecular identifiers, the study reports. MiXCR, applied by TCRdb to the PCR reads, yields one record per CDR3 protein. The repertoire holds 750,000 to 950,000 distinct CDR3 sequences, with about 15% as singletons. The source was PBMCs, mostly from graft donor cells, collected 360 days after TCRalphabeta/CD19-depleted stem cell transplant. Receptors originate from a male patient under 18 who had a stem cell transplant for acute lymphoblastic leukemia, so the T cells may come from the graft donor.

This clonotype has just a few counts. This chain uses TRBV7-7 with TRBJ2-1, with D maybe TRBD2 (6 bases). CDR1 and CDR2 (germline): SSHAT, FNYEAQ (reference sequence). V was cut by 5 bases and J by 7 bases, with 18 bases left in between. The CDR3 has 15 amino acids. CDR3 sequence reads: CASSPRPGTYNEQFF. CDR3 DNA sequence: TGTGCCAGCAGCCCCCGACCCGGGACTTATAATGAGCAGTTCTTC. The entire variable domain, with the rest obtained from reference TRBV7-7 and TRBJ2-1, is as follows: GAGVSQSPRYKVTKRGQDVTLRCDPISSHATLYWYQQALGQGPEFLTYFNYEAQPDKSGLPSDRFSAERPEGSISTLTIQRTEQRDSAMYRCASSPRPGTYNEQFFGPGTRLTVL.

This clonotype showed up just a few times. The V and J genes are TRBV6-1 and TRBJ2-3, with 8 bases aligning to TRBD2. V lost 6 bases, J lost 5 bases, and 13 bases stayed unmatched. The CDR3 consists of 16 residues. Germline V gene sequence: CDR1 MNHNS, CDR2 SASEGT. The CDR3 is CASRPGTRRREDTQYF. The DNA for the CDR3 is TGTGCCAGCAGGCCCGGGACTAGGCGTAGAGAAGATACGCAGTATTTT.

The table lists this clonotype with a few counts. CDR3 in amino acids: CSVVTRHNEQFF. CDR3 bases: TGCAGCGTTGTTACGAGGCACAATGAGCAGTTCTTC. This chain connects TRBV29-1 to TRBJ2-1; no definite D call. Trimming stripped 4 bases from V and 5 bases from J, with 9 bases between. The CDR3 consists of 12 residues. Germline assignment: CDR1 SQVTM and CDR2 ANQGSEA.

At least ten counts were recorded for this clonotype. J is TRBJ1-2 and V is TRBV12-3 or TRBV12-4; D perhaps matches TRBD1 (5 bases). Deletions cut 4 bases from V and 4 bases from J, with 10 bases between. CDR3 length: 13 residues. The chain's CDR3 is CASSSGTAYGYTF. CDR3 in DNA: TGTGCCAGCAGTTCGGGGACGGCCTATGGCTACACCTTC.

V and J are TRBV20-1 and TRBJ1-6, with D maybe TRBD1 (5 bases). There are 14 residues in the CDR3. The germline V gene encodes CDR1 DFQATT and CDR2 SNEGSKA (reference sequence). The V end was cut by 0 bases, the J end by 11 bases, with 14 bases between. The DNA for the CDR3 is TGCAGTGCTAGAGATATGGGACCAGGTACACCCCTCCACTTT. Protein product: CSARDMGPGTPLHF.

Concerning this clonotype: With a much larger clone just one base away, this may be a read error. This sequence joins TRBV7-8 and TRBJ2-7; 12 positions agree with TRBD2. CDR1 SGHVS and CDR2 FQNEAQ come from the germline V gene. Unmatched junction bases numbered 6, after V lost 5 bases and J lost 4 bases. The CDR3 extends over 15 amino acids. The CDR3 loop is CASSHSGTSGYEQYF. In DNA form, the CDR3 reads TGTGCCAGCAGCCATTCCGGGACTAGCGGGTACGAGCAGTACTTC. The full variable domain, completed using reference TRBV7-8 and TRBJ2-7, is GAGVSQSPRYKVAKRGQDVALRCDPISGHVSLFWYQQALGQGPEFLTYFQNEAQLDKSGLPSDRFFAERPEGSVSTLKIQRTQQEDSAVYLCASSHSGTSGYEQYFGPGTRLTVT.

This clonotype was found a few times. The chain has TRBV5-1 and TRBJ2-7; D is unresolved. The germline CDR1 and CDR2 sequences are SGHRS and YFSETQ. V gave up 0 bases and J gave up 2 bases, with 9 bases separating them. The CDR3 has 14 residues. This CDR3 reads CASSLAPQAYEQYF. In nucleotides, the CDR3 is TGCGCCAGCAGCTTGGCCCCGCAGGCCTACGAGCAGTACTTC.

This clonotype was seen many times. The genes are TRBV4-1 and TRBJ1-1; D is undetermined. Deletions cut 1 base from V and 0 bases from J, with 3 bases between. The CDR3 consists of 13 residues. Germline V gene sequence: CDR1 MGHRA, CDR2 YSYEKL. In DNA, the CDR3 is TGCGCCAGCAGCCAAGGGGTGAACACTGAAGCTTTCTTT. Its protein product is CASSQGVNTEAFF.

The chain combines TRBV11-2 with TRBJ2-3, with 7 bases aligning to TRBD2. Per the germline V gene, CDR1 is SGHAT and CDR2 is FQNNGV. The CDR3 consists of 15 residues. V lost 4 bases to trimming and J lost 6 bases; unmatched junction nucleotides: 10. This CDR3 reads CASSSRASGLDTQYF. In DNA, the CDR3 is TGTGCCAGCAGCTCTAGGGCTAGCGGTTTGGATACGCAGTATTTT.

This clonotype appeared a few times. The V call is TRBV7-8, the J call TRBJ1-2, with a weak D call TRBD1 (5 bases). With 0 bases removed from V and 1 base from J, the gap between germline ends came to 18 bases. From germline, CDR1 is SGHVS and CDR2 FQNEAQ. The CDR3 is 18 amino acids. The CDR3 sequence: CASSLARAGLRVNYGYTF. In DNA, the CDR3 is TGTGCCAGCAGCTTAGCGCGGGCAGGGCTTCGGGTTAACTATGGCTACACCTTC.

This clonotype has only a few counts. The J gene is TRBJ2-5, the V gene TRBV12-3 or TRBV12-4; a possible D gene is TRBD2 (6 bases). Trimming took off 7 bases at V and 5 bases at J, with 20 bases between the two ends. This CDR3 comprises 15 residues. The CDR3 nucleotides read TGTGCCAGCACACCCTTGGCCGAGGCGGGGGAGACCCAGTACTTC. This codes for CASTPLAEAGETQYF.

The genes are TRBV10-3 and TRBJ1-1, with unresolved D. CDR1 and CDR2 from the germline V gene are ENHRY and SYGVKD. This CDR3 has 15 amino acids. V lost 6 bases and J 5 bases, leaving 19 bases between the germline ends. CDR3 loop: CAIRGWDAAETEAFF. CDR3 DNA: TGTGCCATCAGGGGTTGGGATGCGGCAGAAACTGAAGCTTTCTTT.

V is TRBV19 and J is TRBJ2-7; D gene ambiguous. V was clipped by 9 bases and J by 3 bases, with 18 bases between them. Germline V lookup: CDR1 LNHDA, CDR2 SQIVND (reference sequence). CDR3 size: 14 residues. CDR3 nucleotides: TGTGCCAGCCGGCGAGTCTGGGAAGACTACGAGCAGTACTTC. It is translated as CASRRVWEDYEQYF.

This chain links TRBV27 with TRBJ2-2; 10 bases fit TRBD2. V lost 5 bases, J lost 7 bases, and 7 bases stayed unmatched. The CDR3 loop spans 15 amino acids. The germline V gene encodes CDR1 MNHEY and CDR2 SMNVEV (reference sequence). The DNA of the CDR3 is TGTGCCAGCAGTCTACTAGCGGGGCACGTCGGGGAGCTGTTTTTT. Its protein product is CASSLLAGHVGELFF.

This clonotype was counted only a few times. The V gene is TRBV29-1, the J gene TRBJ1-2, with 10 positions matching TRBD1. Trimming cost V 8 bases and J 4 bases; bases outside gene matches: 7. The CDR3 extends over 13 amino acids. Germline assignment: CDR1 SQVTM and CDR2 ANQGSEA. The CDR3 loop reads CSSGWDRGYGYTF. In nucleotides, the CDR3 is TGCAGCTCCGGCTGGGACAGGGGCTATGGCTACACCTTC. The full variable domain, its missing parts supplied by reference TRBV29-1 and TRBJ1-2, is SAVISQKPSRDICQRGTSLTIQCQVDSQVTMMFWYRQQPGQSLTLIATANQGSEATYESGFVIDKFPISRPNLTFSTLTVSNMSPEDSSIYLCSSGWDRGYGYTFGSGTRLTVV.

The chain couples TRBV25-1 to TRBJ2-6; D perhaps matches TRBD2 (7 bases). V shed 6 bases and J shed 3 bases, with 18 bases lying between them. In germline, CDR1 is MGHDK, CDR2 SYGVNS. The CDR3 totals 17 residues. CDR3 protein: CASSARWGGYGANVLTF. The CDR3, as DNA: TGTGCCAGCAGCGCGCGTTGGGGGGGCTATGGGGCCAACGTCCTGACTTTC.

In this sample, this clonotype turned up a few times. The rearrangement joins TRBV29-1 to TRBJ2-7; tentatively, D is TRBD1 or TRBD2 (5 bases each). Germline values: CDR1 SQVTM, CDR2 ANQGSEA. V lost 7 bases, J lost 2 bases, and 21 bases lay in between. The CDR3 contains 15 residues. DNA of the CDR3: TGCAGCGGGACCCTAGGTTTGGGACGGACCTACGAGCAGTACTTC. This encodes CSGTLGLGRTYEQYF.

This clonotype came up many times. The J gene is TRBJ2-2, the V gene TRBV12-3 or TRBV12-4; a possible D gene is TRBD1 (6 bases). V was cut by 6 bases and J by 6 bases, with 11 bases left in between. This CDR3 is 13 amino acids long. For the CDR3, the DNA is TGTGCCAGCAGCCCTGGGGGCCCCGGGGAGCTGTTTTTT. This translates into CASSPGGPGELFF.

The chain has TRBV7-3 and TRBJ2-4; TRBD2 agrees at 12 bases. The V gene end was trimmed by 3 bases and the J gene end by 8 bases; junction bases not matched to a gene: 5. The CDR3 has 15 amino acids. CDR1 is SGHTA, CDR2 FQGTGA, per germline. The CDR3 sequence is CASSFLAGGPYIQYF. Written as DNA, the CDR3 is TGTGCCAGCAGCTTCCTAGCGGGAGGGCCATACATTCAGTACTTC.

This clonotype was recorded a few times. The chain links TRBV4-1 to TRBJ1-2; 9 bases map to TRBD1. The length of the CDR3 is 13 residues. Germline-derived CDR1 and CDR2 are MGHRA and YSYEKL. The J segment lost 7 bases and the V segment lost 3 bases, leaving 3 bases of the junction unmatched. The CDR3 sequence: CASSQGTGFGYTF. As DNA, the CDR3 is TGCGCCAGCAGCCAGGGGACAGGGTTTGGCTACACCTTC.

The DNA for the CDR3 is TGTGCCAGCAGTTTCGCGGGGGGGTACCAAGAGACCCAGTACTTC. Amino acids: CASSFAGGYQETQYF. The genes are TRBV12-3 or TRBV12-4 and TRBJ2-5, with 9 bases fitting TRBD2. Germline trimming cut 3 bases from V and 0 bases from J; bases unmatched to any gene: 2. There are 15 residues in the CDR3.

The chain recombines TRBV7-6 with TRBJ2-2; 8 bases are shared with TRBD2. Trimming at V came to 5 bases and at J to 0 bases, leaving 5 bases not matched to a gene. CDR3 length equals 16 residues. Germline loops: CDR1 SGHVS, CDR2 FNYEAQ. CDR3 residues: CASSPSGRTNTGELFF. CDR3 DNA: TGTGCCAGCAGCCCGAGCGGGAGAACGAACACCGGGGAGCTGTTTTTT. The full variable domain, in which reference TRBV7-6 and TRBJ2-2 provide the parts outside the CDR3, is GAGVSQSPRYKVTKRGQDVALRCDPISGHVSLYWYRQALGQGPEFLTYFNYEAQQDKSGLPNDRFSAERPEGSISTLTIQRTEQRDSAMYRCASSPSGRTNTGELFFGEGSRLTVL.